One sample yielded the 10 T cell receptor beta chains listed below, sequenced in a study of T cells in Graves' hyperthyroidism and ophthalmopathy. Amplified TCR beta CDR3 regions came from RNA transcripts. Primed by the HTBI set, a first-round RT-PCR was run on the TCR CDR3. TCRdb re-analysed the multiplex PCR reads in MiXCR, keeping a single row per CDR3 protein. Here the sample spans roughly 700,000 distinct CDR3 sequences, 30% to 40% being singletons. The sample comprised blood. These TCRs come from a woman between 35 and 50 years old with Graves' hyperthyroidism.

This clonotype was observed many times. One junction end disagrees with the germline gene, perhaps due to a read error. This chain uses TRBV19 with TRBJ2-2; weak D call: TRBD2 (6 bases). The V gene's germline CDR1 is LNHDA and CDR2 SQIVND (reference sequence). The CDR3 covers 11 residues. The CDR3 region is CASSDYRDSIF. The CDR3 DNA follows: TGTGCCAGTAGTGATTACCGGGACTCCATTTTT.

This clonotype has just one count. The chain has TRBV10-1 and TRBJ2-7; D is undetermined. Trimming stripped 6 bases from V and 8 bases from J, with 17 bases between. Germline V CDR1 and CDR2: WNHNN, SYGVQD (reference sequence). This CDR3 has 13 residues. CDR3 nucleotides: TGCGCCAGCAGCGACTCTATGACTGGGCAGCAGTACTTC. Encoded protein: CASSDSMTGQQYF.

On this clonotype itself: A clone one base away is much larger, so this may be a read error. The chain joins TRBV7-2 to TRBJ1-5; a weak D match, TRBD1 (6 bases). The CDR3 extends over 16 amino acids. Germline V gene sequence: CDR1 SGHTA, CDR2 FQGNSA. V gave up 0 bases and J gave up 6 bases, with 15 bases separating them. The CDR3: CASSLAQGQGGQPQHF. DNA for the CDR3: TGTGCCAGCAGCTTAGCGCAGGGGCAGGGAGGTCAGCCCCAGCATTTT.

The chain links TRBV9 to TRBJ2-2; the D call may be TRBD1 or TRBD2 (7 bases each). Germline V gene sequence: CDR1 SGDLS, CDR2 YYNGEE. V was shortened by 4 bases and J by 4 bases, with 23 bases between the two germline ends. CDR3 length equals 18 residues. CDR3 region: CASSSSYGGPGGTGELFF. The CDR3 nucleotides read TGTGCCAGCAGCTCATCCTACGGGGGGCCAGGGGGCACCGGGGAGCTGTTTTTT. The whole variable domain, filled in from reference TRBV9 and TRBJ2-2, reads DSGVTQTPKHLITATGQRVTLRCSPRSGDLSVYWYQQSLDQGLQFLIQYYNGEERAKGNILERFSAQQFPDLHSELNLSSLELGDSALYFCASSSSYGGPGGTGELFFGEGSRLTVL.

The chain has TRBV7-2 and TRBJ2-7; 7 bases are shared with TRBD1. Germline values: CDR1 SGHTA, CDR2 FQGNSA. There are 15 residues in the CDR3. J was trimmed by 0 bases and V by 5 bases; bases with no gene match: 7. CDR3 nucleotide sequence: TGTGCCAGCAGCCAACAGGGGACAGCCTCCTACGAGCAGTACTTC. This sequence encodes CASSQQGTASYEQYF.

V usage is TRBV6-1 and J usage is TRBJ2-5; 7 nucleotides line up with TRBD2. Germline assignment: CDR1 MNHNS and CDR2 SASEGT. The CDR3 is 17 residues long. V lost 0 bases and J lost 1; bases outside the gene matches: 8. The chain's CDR3 is CASSEALGTTLQETQYF. DNA for the CDR3: TGTGCCAGCAGTGAAGCGCTTGGGACTACCCTCCAAGAGACCCAGTACTTC.

Here the CDR3 reads CASSSGQGNFSPLHF. CDR3 bases: TGTGCCAGCAGTTCGGGACAGGGAAATTTTTCACCCCTCCACTTT. The gene calls are TRBV25-1 and TRBJ1-6, with TRBD1 identical over 9 bases. The CDR3 has 15 residues. From germline, CDR1 is MGHDK and CDR2 SYGVNS. Losses at the gene ends were 5 bases for V and 9 bases for J; bases not matched to a gene: 8.

With regard to this clonotype: One end of the junction varies from germline; a read error may be responsible. The genes are TRBV10-3 and TRBJ2-2; D may be TRBD1 or TRBD2 (5 bases each). The germline V gene encodes CDR1 ENHRY and CDR2 SYGVKD. The CDR3 loop spans 13 amino acids. CDR3 residues: CASSYGPGRELFF. In DNA, the CDR3 is TGTGCCAGCAGTTACGGTCCGGGGCGGGAGCTGTTTTTT.

This clonotype came up a few times. The chain is built from TRBV6-1 and TRBJ2-7; possibly TRBD2 for D (6 bases). With 1 base removed from V and 1 base from J, the gap between germline ends came to 11 bases. Germline CDR1 reads MNHNS; CDR2 reads SASEGT. CDR3 size: 15 residues. In DNA form, the CDR3 reads TGTGCCAGCAGTGAAGGGTCTGGGACTTCCTACGAGCAGTACTTC. This codes for CASSEGSGTSYEQYF.

This clonotype was seen just once. The chain couples TRBV20-1 to TRBJ2-2; D remains unclear. The CDR3 extends over 10 amino acids. Germline lookup yields CDR1 DFQATT and CDR2 SNEGSKA (reference sequence). V shed 5 bases and J shed 5 bases, with 3 bases lying between them. DNA for the CDR3: TGCAGTGCTCCTACCGGGGAGCTGTTTTTT. Its protein product is CSAPTGELFF.